The 13 T cell receptor beta chains below all came from one sample that was sequenced in a study of blood T cell repertoires in COVID-19. Assay: immunoSEQ multiplex PCR; the TCRdb copy retains only in-frame clones and omits some. Here the sample spans approximately 280,000 clones, approximately 90% being singletons. Sequences were obtained from peripheral blood. The receptors were sampled from a man in his forties or fifties with acute or convalescent COVID-19.

The chain combines TRBV10-3 with TRBJ2-1, with D maybe TRBD2 (5 bases). The CDR3 spans 14 residues. V was pared by 4 bases and J by 5 bases, with 12 bases between. CDR1 is ENHRY, CDR2 SYGVKD, per germline. The DNA for the CDR3 is TGTGCCATCAGTGGGCGGGTCGCGCACAATGAGCAGTTCTTC. Translated: CAISGRVAHNEQFF.

The gene calls are TRBV15 and TRBJ2-7, with TRBD1 identical over 9 bases. The CDR3 has 14 residues. V gave up 5 bases and J gave up 5 bases; unmatched junction bases: 7. Germline V CDR1 and CDR2: LNHNV, YYDKDF (reference sequence). The CDR3: CATSFGQGINEQYF. The CDR3 DNA sequence: TGTGCCACCAGCTTTGGACAGGGGATAAACGAGCAGTACTTC. The whole variable domain, remainder taken from reference TRBV15 and TRBJ2-7, is DAMVIQNPRYQVTQFGKPVTLSCSQTLNHNVMYWYQQKSSQAPKLLFHYYDKDFNNEADTPDNFQSRRPNTSFCFLDIRSPGLGDTAMYLCATSFGQGINEQYFGPGTRLTVT.

The chain links TRBV29-1 to TRBJ2-4; 11 nucleotides agree with TRBD1. The germline CDR1 and CDR2 sequences are SQVTM and ANQGSEA. The junction had 3 bases not matched to a gene; V was cut back by 4 bases and J by 7 bases. CDR3 length equals 13 residues. The CDR3 DNA sequence: TGCAGCGTTGTTGGACAGGGGGCGAACATTCAGTACTTC. It specifies CSVVGQGANIQYF. Full variable domain (missing parts from reference TRBV29-1 and TRBJ2-4): SAVISQKPSRDICQRGTSLTIQCQVDSQVTMMFWYRQQPGQSLTLIATANQGSEATYESGFVIDKFPISRPNLTFSTLTVSNMSPEDSSIYLCSVVGQGANIQYFGAGTRLSVL.

This chain connects TRBV19 to TRBJ1-5; tentative D call: TRBD1 (5 bases). CDR1 and CDR2 from the germline V gene are LNHDA and SQIVND (reference sequence). The CDR3 totals 14 residues. Trimming removed 4 bases from V and 4 bases from J, with 11 bases in between. The CDR3 here is CASSRDGTNQPQHF. The CDR3 nucleotides are TGTGCCAGTAGTAGGGACGGGACTAATCAGCCCCAGCATTTT.

The chain has TRBV5-6 and TRBJ1-6, with unresolved D. The CDR3 totals 15 residues. Per germline, CDR1 SGHDT and CDR2 YYEEEE. V was pared by 0 bases and J by 9 bases, with 13 bases between. CDR3 nucleotide sequence: TGTGCCAGCAGCTTGGCCCCGGTTCGAGGTTCACCCCTCCACTTT. This codes for CASSLAPVRGSPLHF.

This clone is a singleton in its sample. The V gene is TRBV3-1 (or the pseudogene TRBV3-2), the J gene TRBJ1-1, with D maybe TRBD1 (6 bases). In germline, CDR1 is LGHDT, CDR2 YNNKEL (reference sequence). V dropped 4 bases and J dropped 1 base, with 10 bases sitting between them. This CDR3 comprises 14 residues. For the CDR3, the DNA is TGTGCCAGCAGCCTACAGGGAACGAACACTGAAGCTTTCTTT. Amino acid sequence: CASSLQGTNTEAFF.

The rearrangement links TRBV7-9 to TRBJ2-5; 7 bases line up with TRBD1. The CDR3 totals 16 residues. V was clipped by 7 bases and J by 0 bases; unmatched bases: 11. Germline V gene data show CDR1 as SEHNR and CDR2 as FQNEAQ (reference sequence). The CDR3 here is CASTMGQRLYQETQYF. The CDR3 bases are TGTGCCAGCACCATGGGACAGCGATTGTACCAAGAGACCCAGTACTTC.

This chain uses TRBV6-5 with TRBJ1-1; D is unresolved. This CDR3 is 14 amino acids long. Trimming pared 8 bases from V and 0 bases from J, leaving 13 bases between. Germline V gives CDR1 MNHEY, CDR2 SVGAGI. CDR3 sequence: CASSGRTMNTEAFF. The CDR3 DNA is TGTGCCAGCTCGGGGAGGACCATGAACACTGAAGCTTTCTTT.

The chain joins TRBV9 to TRBJ2-7, with a possible D match to TRBD2 (6 bases). Germline CDR1 reads SGDLS; CDR2 reads YYNGEE. The CDR3 is 15 amino acids. Trimming took 0 bases from V and 5 from J, leaving 15 bases between them. This CDR3 is CASSVASSTSHEQYF. CDR3 coding DNA: TGTGCCAGCAGCGTAGCTTCCTCGACTAGTCACGAGCAGTACTTC.

The genes are TRBV28 and TRBJ1-2; the match to TRBD1 covers 9 bases. Germline CDR1 MDHEN, CDR2 SYDVKM. V lost 5 bases and J lost 6; bases outside the gene matches: 4. CDR3 length: 13 amino acids. The CDR3 protein is CASSPGTGNGYTF. In DNA form, the CDR3 reads TGTGCCAGCAGTCCTGGGACAGGGAATGGCTACACCTTC.

This clone was detected once. The gene calls are TRBV7-2 and TRBJ2-1; 12 bases map to TRBD2. J gave up 7 bases and V 7 bases, and 8 bases lay outside the gene matches. The CDR3 loop spans 15 amino acids. Germline values: CDR1 SGHTA, CDR2 FQGNSA. The CDR3 reads CASTSTSGGHNEQFF. In DNA form, the CDR3 reads TGTGCCAGCACCTCGACTAGCGGGGGCCATAATGAGCAGTTCTTC.

The rearrangement uses TRBV21-1 and TRBJ2-7; the table names TRBD2, a call not compared with the DNA. TRBV21-1 corresponds to a pseudogene. The CDR3 length is 15 residues. The CDR3 sequence is CASSKRTLGVYEQYF. The CDR3 nucleotides are TGTGCCAGCAGCAAACGGACCCTCGGGGTCTACGAGCAGTACTTC.

This clone has more than one count but fewer than ten. The chain carries TRBV10-2 and TRBJ1-6, with D unclear. The germline gives CDR1 WSHSY, CDR2 SAAADI. The CDR3 runs to 13 residues. V was shortened by 1 base and J by 8 bases, with 6 bases between the two germline ends. CDR3 sequence: CASSEWADSPLHF. In DNA, the CDR3 is TGCGCCAGCAGTGAGTGGGCAGATTCACCCCTCCACTTT.